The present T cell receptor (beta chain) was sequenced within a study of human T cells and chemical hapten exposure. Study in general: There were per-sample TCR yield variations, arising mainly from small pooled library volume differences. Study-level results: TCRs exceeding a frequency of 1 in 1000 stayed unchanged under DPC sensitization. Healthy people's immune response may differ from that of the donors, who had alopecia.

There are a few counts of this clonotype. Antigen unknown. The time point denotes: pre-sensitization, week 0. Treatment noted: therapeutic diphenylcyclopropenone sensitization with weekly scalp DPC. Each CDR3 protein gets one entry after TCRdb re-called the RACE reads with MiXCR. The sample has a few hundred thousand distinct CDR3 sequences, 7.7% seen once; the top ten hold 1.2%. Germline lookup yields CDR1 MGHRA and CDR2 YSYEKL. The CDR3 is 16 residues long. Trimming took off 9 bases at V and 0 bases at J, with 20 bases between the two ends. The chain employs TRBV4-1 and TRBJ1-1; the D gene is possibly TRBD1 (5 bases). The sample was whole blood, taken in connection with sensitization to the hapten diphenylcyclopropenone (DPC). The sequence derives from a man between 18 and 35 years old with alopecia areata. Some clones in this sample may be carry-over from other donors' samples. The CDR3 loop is CASTSFEGRLNTEAFF. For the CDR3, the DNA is TGCGCCAGTACCTCCTTCGAGGGACGCTTGAACACTGAAGCTTTCTTT.